This TCR beta chain was captured by sequencing in a study of beta chain features in type 1 diabetes listed by TCRdb under 2018. Background for the entire study: Patients and healthy donors did not differ in mean age, gender distribution, total cell number or subset yield. A total of some 110 million sorted cells were examined across all samples, and a strong correlation was observed between cell number per subset and RNA yield. In the study, TCRB repertoires of sorted circulating CD4+ T cell subsets from recently diagnosed type 1 diabetes patients were compared with those of matched healthy donors. Regulatory and stem cell-like memory subsets were obtained from only 8 patients and about eight healthy donors, while naive and central memory subsets were obtained from all 30 or so donors. Study-wide findings and limitations: Because the HLA sub-analyses included only small numbers of individuals, any influence of HLA type on TCRB rearrangement was left unresolved. Because cDNA rather than genomic DNA was sequenced, highly expressing activated cells could have been over-represented, although no difference in activation and CD3 levels was found between groups. PCR may preferentially amplify shorter templates, but because patient and control samples were amplified and corrected together, any resulting skew would affect both groups equally. The naive, central memory and regulatory TCRB repertoires appeared to resemble one another more closely among patients than among healthy donors. At VDJ recombination sites, type 1 diabetes patients had fewer insertions and more deleted nucleotides, which implies abnormalities in thymic rearrangement. In all four CD4+ subsets, TCRB CDR3 length was moderately but significantly shorter in type 1 diabetes patients.

For this clone: Its antigen remains undetermined. No per-base quality is available; no much larger clone lies one base away.

All of the isolated RNA was reverse transcribed with the High Capacity cDNA Reverse Transcription Kit, so expressed TCRB transcripts were sequenced. Deep immunoSEQ sequencing was applied to naive, central memory and regulatory T cell samples, giving an average of approximately 3.8 million total reads per sample. Sorted cells were lysed in RLT buffer and RNA was extracted with DNase-treated RNeasy Micro or Mini kits, depending on cell number. To prevent cross-contamination, each cell subset was processed individually, whereas patient and healthy donor samples were processed jointly. Using the immunoSEQ multiplex PCR, TCRB sequences were amplified from cDNA into 87-bp fragments spanning the CDR3 region. Sequencing of the amplicons was performed on the Illumina HiSeq platform. The study's own analysis went as follows. Synthetic template baselines were used to correct PCR bias computationally, reads within Hamming distance 2 were collapsed together, and singletons that could not be merged were discarded. By aligning reads against IMGT, V, D and J genes, CDR3 length, and insertions or deletions at six rearrangement sites were assigned. Within each subset, clonotype counts were normalized to sorted cell number, and only after that were true diversity and Gini coefficients computed with the tcR R package. Repertoire sharing was quantified using the overlap coefficient calculated on TCRB nucleotide sequences. Out-of-frame TCRB sequences from naive cells were analyzed as a proxy for the pre-selection repertoire. Held by TCRdb, this immuneACCESS table contains in-frame sequences only and omits some clones. Under half of the omission traces to an unresolved V gene where checked; the cause of the rest is unknown. The V and J calls and clone size come from that table; D and trimming were worked out from the DNA. The sample table lists about 700,000 clones, roughly an eighth of them with a count of one. The top ten hold less than 0.025% of the sample.

Each donor gave one peripheral blood draw, approximately 100 mL on average, collected into heparinised tubes. A BD FACSAria II was used to sort naive, central memory, regulatory and stem cell-like memory CD4+ T cells with a panel that included CD45RO, CCR7, CD25, CD127, CD95 and CD27. All sorted populations exceeded 95% purity. Right away, PBMCs were isolated by Lymphoprep density gradient centrifugation and were stained directly, with no culture step. So that batch effects would be minimized, each experiment stained and sorted samples in pairs, pairing one healthy donor with one patient. The V end gives up 8 bases and the J end 6 bases, leaving 10 bases in the junction not matched to a gene. From a lookup of the germline V gene, CDR1 and CDR2 are MNHNS and SASEGT. Taken from cysteine to phenylalanine, the CDR3 has 14 residues. Only the CDR3 part of the read is kept: 42 bases, read in frame from the first base.

This clonotype was obtained from a man younger than 35 with type 1 diabetes. Sequencing was performed on naive CD4+ T cells from blood. The cell subset or site tag for this specimen amounts to: true naive CD4+ T cells. Here the chain combines TRBV6-1 and TRBJ2-7, and TRBD1 matches 10 of the central bases. The CDR3 reads as follows: CASLRDRGVSEQYF. The bases read TGTGCCAGCCTCCGGGACAGGGGAGTATCCGAGCAGTACTTC.